This T cell receptor beta chain was found in a study of cytomegalovirus exposure and HLA in healthy donors. The CDR3 extends over 14 amino acids. V shed 6 bases, J shed 2 bases, and the junction held 5 bases outside the gene matches. Per germline, CDR1 MNHEY and CDR2 SVGAGI. Clones were read by immunoSEQ multiplex PCR, and TCRdb kept only the in-frame ones, dropping some. The repertoire holds some 85,000 clones, 96% seen once, with approximately 1.2% in the top ten. The sample was PBMCs. This TCR came from a young woman in good health and CMV-seronegative. The rearrangement uses TRBV6-5 and TRBJ2-7; 9 positions agree with TRBD1. DNA for the CDR3: TGTGCCAGCAGCGACCGGGACAGGGCCTACGAGCAGTACTTC. Its translation is CASSDRDRAYEQYF.